The sequence of this T cell receptor (beta chain) was determined in a study of blood T cell repertoires in COVID-19. On the study more broadly: Donors in the United States, Italy and Spain gave samples during acute or convalescent COVID-19. The analysed material was cDNA or gDNA that came from T cells, B-cell-depleted T cells, or PBMCs.

Enrolment of Seattle patients took place during active infection, and they were followed longitudinally. In the original workflow: Amplification of reference gene primers was used by the study to estimate nucleated cell counts. Produced via immunoSEQ multiplex PCR; TCRdb's table is partial and in-frame only. V and J calls plus clone size are reproduced from that table; the DNA served to infer D and trimming. This sample has fewer than 250,000 clones, with around 80% found just once. The sequencing input was peripheral blood. This clonotype was obtained from a woman aged 80 or over with COVID-19, enrolled during active disease.

CDR3 residues: CASSEGSSRSEQFF. In DNA, the CDR3 is TGTGCCAGCAGTGAGGGGAGCAGTAGGTCCGAGCAGTTCTTC. The chain joins TRBV6-4 to TRBJ2-1, with D maybe TRBD2 (5 bases). The CDR3 length is 14 residues. Germline-derived CDR1 and CDR2 are MRHNA and SNTAGT. V was cut by 3 bases and J by 10 bases, with 16 bases left in between.